This T cell receptor beta chain was sequenced in a study of metastatic and nonmetastatic thyroid tumors. Study observations and caveats: When malignant thyroid tumors were compared with benign nodules, TCR beta diversity was reportedly significantly higher in the malignant tumors. This held in both blood and tumor samples.

No patient had received any treatment before thyroid surgery. TCRdb re-clonotyped the PCR reads through MiXCR. The table shows 91,000 or so clones, with more than 9.5% occurring only once. This clone was seen ten or more times. Its antigen is not known. This receptor was identified in a female donor with papillary thyroid cancer or a benign thyroid nodule (not recorded which). Some clones in this sample may be carry-over from other donors' samples. Sequencing was performed on blood.

The CDR3 DNA sequence: TGTGCCAGCAGTTACCACCCAGTTGGGGGGCATTTCTCCAACACTGAAGCTTTCTTT. Translating it yields CASSYHPVGGHFSNTEAFF. The rearrangement links TRBV6-2 or TRBV6-3 to TRBJ1-1; weak D call: TRBD1 (6 bases). Deletions cut 2 bases from V and 2 bases from J, with 24 bases between. This CDR3 comprises 19 residues. In germline, CDR1 is MNHEY, CDR2 SVGEGT.